The present TCR beta chain was sequenced within a study of cytomegalovirus exposure and HLA in healthy donors. General study findings and limits: Later analysis identified about 17,000 TCR beta sequences associated with HLA alleles, using a false discovery rate threshold of 0.05.

The CDR3 covers 15 residues. Germline-derived CDR1 and CDR2 are LGHNA and YSLEER. Trimming cost V 4 bases and J 5 bases, with 17 bases left between them. About this clone itself: Its specificity is unknown.

Use of 60 Vbeta and 13 Jbeta primers characterized the PCR. Method: immunoSEQ multiplex PCR; TCRdb's copy keeps in-frame clones and lacks some. The table lists 150,000 to 200,000 clones, approximately 81% of them singletons. V gene TRBV4-3 combines with J gene TRBJ2-5, with D maybe TRBD2 (6 bases). Sample: PBMCs. The TCR originated in a male donor in good health and CMV-seronegative. CDR3 region: CASSRVNGGFETQYF. In DNA, the CDR3 is TGCGCCAGCAGCCGCGTGAATGGAGGGTTTGAGACCCAGTACTTC.